What follows are 3 T cell receptor beta chains derived from one specimen sequenced in a study of blood T cell repertoires in COVID-19. Using immunoSEQ multiplex PCR, the repertoire was profiled, and TCRdb retains in-frame clones only, with some absent. The sample comprises about 180,000 clones, less than 85% of which are singletons, and roughly 7.1% rests with the top ten. Source material: peripheral blood. The receptors shown here come from a human donor in a cohort sampled during active COVID-19.

The chain is built from TRBV6-5 and TRBJ1-3, with a possible D match to TRBD1 (6 bases). Between the trimmed V and J ends, which lost 4 bases and 4 bases, there was a span of 11 bases. The length of the CDR3 is 14 residues. CDR1 MNHEY and CDR2 SVGAGI come from the germline V gene. For the CDR3, the DNA is TGTGCCAGCAGTTCTCAGGGGCGAGGAAACACCATATATTTT. It yields the protein CASSSQGRGNTIYF.

The J gene is TRBJ2-7, the V gene TRBV5-1; 9 bases match TRBD2. This CDR3 contains 16 residues. Trimming at V came to 0 bases and at J to 3 bases, leaving 7 bases not matched to a gene. In germline, CDR1 is SGHRS, CDR2 YFSETQ. The CDR3 here is CASSLEPSGKNYEQYF. The CDR3 region has the DNA TGCGCCAGCAGCTTGGAACCTAGCGGGAAAAACTACGAGCAGTACTTC.

The J gene is TRBJ1-4, the V gene TRBV5-6; TRBD1 matches at 7 bases. The CDR3 runs to 15 residues. Germline-derived CDR1 and CDR2 are SGHDT and YYEEEE. The V segment lost 4 bases and the J segment 5 bases; nucleotides outside the gene matches: 8. This CDR3 reads CASSPHGDSNEKLFF. The CDR3 DNA reads TGTGCCAGCAGCCCGCATGGGGACAGCAATGAAAAACTGTTTTTT. Full variable domain (outside the CDR3, taken from reference TRBV5-6 and TRBJ1-4): DAGVTQSPTHLIKTRGQQVTLRCSPKSGHDTVSWYQQALGQGPQFIFQYYEEEERQRGNFPDRFSGHQFPNYSSELNVNALLLGDSALYLCASSPHGDSNEKLFFGSGTQLSVL.